This T cell receptor (beta chain) was observed in a study of T cell responses to AZD1222 COVID-19 vaccine. Some clones are missing from TCRdb's copy, which holds only in-frame ones; the method was immunoSEQ multiplex PCR. The profile covers about 120,000 clones, with 80% to 90% appearing a single time and about 25% taken by the ten largest. This sequence originates from an adult who received the AZD1222 COVID-19 vaccine. The sample in question was peripheral blood, obtained 28 days after the second AZD1222 dose.

The CDR3 reads CASSRRTSGGAGTGELFF. As DNA, the CDR3 is TGTGCCAGCAGCCGACGGACTAGCGGGGGGGCGGGCACCGGGGAGCTGTTTTTT. The rearrangement joins TRBV3-1 (or the pseudogene TRBV3-2) to TRBJ2-2; 15 positions agree with TRBD2. The CDR3 length is 18 residues. Trimming removed 4 bases from V and 4 bases from J; junction bases left unmatched: 7. The germline CDR1 and CDR2 sequences are LGHDT and YNNKEL (reference sequence).